Each of the 6 T cell receptor beta chains below was sequenced from the same sample in a study of T cell responses to AZD1222 COVID-19 vaccine. Here immunoSEQ multiplex PCR was the method, and the copy in TCRdb shows in-frame clones only, minus some. The sample comprises over 120,000 clones, 92% of which are singletons, and about 3.8% rests with the top ten. Sequenced here: peripheral blood, sampled 28 days after the second AZD1222 dose. These receptors were taken from an adult who received the AZD1222 COVID-19 vaccine.

With respect to this clone: The conserved phenylalanine or tryptophan normally closing the CDR3 is absent here, so this likely arose from a read error. It is unclear where the CDR3 begins or ends on the DNA, so no DNA is shown, and the CDR3 is as TCRdb lists it. This chain joins TRBV27 and TRBJ2-2; whether TRBD1, the table's D call, matches the DNA was not checked. The CDR3 is 17 residues long, ends included. The germline V gene has CDR1 MNHEY and CDR2 SMNVEV (reference sequence). The CDR3 region is CASSVRDRNTNTGDGRL.

The rearrangement joins TRBV9 to TRBJ2-5, with 8 bases lining up with TRBD2. The CDR3 totals 15 residues. V lost 2 bases to trimming and J lost 4 bases; unmatched junction nucleotides: 7. Germline loops: CDR1 SGDLS, CDR2 YYNGEE. Here the CDR3 reads CASSVTGGGAETQYF. DNA of the CDR3: TGTGCCAGCAGCGTTACGGGAGGGGGTGCAGAGACCCAGTACTTC.

This clone was counted once. The V call is TRBV7-8, the J call TRBJ1-3, with 9 bases lining up with TRBD1. V lost 5 bases to trimming and J lost 3 bases; unmatched junction nucleotides: 8. The CDR3 is made up of 16 amino acids. CDR1 SGHVS and CDR2 FQNEAQ come from the germline V gene. The CDR3 bases are TGTGCCAGCAGCCCATCAACAGGGGGCGATGGAAACACCATATATTTT. Its protein is CASSPSTGGDGNTIYF.

V gene TRBV7-9 combines with J gene TRBJ1-2, with D perhaps matching TRBD1 (5 bases). This CDR3 contains 14 residues. V was pared by 4 bases and J by 7 bases, with 16 bases between. Germline CDR1 is SEHNR and CDR2 is FQNEAQ (reference sequence). The CDR3 sequence is CASSYGTGLSGYTF. The CDR3 nucleotides are TGTGCCAGCAGCTACGGGACGGGTCTTTCTGGCTACACCTTC.

The V and J genes are TRBV6-4 and TRBJ1-5, with D possibly being TRBD1 (5 bases). Trimming removed 3 bases at V and 6 bases at J, with 12 bases between. CDR3 length equals 14 residues. CDR1 is MRHNA and CDR2 is SNTAGT in the germline V gene. The CDR3 loop reads CASSEQAGRQPQHF. CDR3 bases: TGTGCCAGCAGTGAACAGGCAGGGCGTCAGCCCCAGCATTTT.

The chain employs TRBV4-3 and TRBJ1-3; 9 bases map to TRBD1. This CDR3 spans 17 amino acids. The germline V gene encodes CDR1 LGHNA and CDR2 YSLEER. J was trimmed by 0 bases and V by 3 bases; bases with no gene match: 6. The CDR3, as DNA: TGCGCCAGCAGCCAGGGATTGGACAGGGGCTCTGGAAACACCATATATTTT. Protein: CASSQGLDRGSGNTIYF.